The clone carrying this T cell receptor beta chain was seen repeatedly, ten times or more. Its antigen is still unknown. Germline-derived CDR1 and CDR2 are SQVTM and ANQGSEA. The CDR3 totals 16 residues. The ends were cut back, 4 bases at V and 1 base at J, with 17 bases in the middle. Study observations and caveats: Greatest tumor Treg TCR overlap was with tumor naive CD4+ cells. The TCR gene usage of tumor memory CD4+ T cells clustered together with blood and lymph node memory CD4+ cells and with lymph node naive CD4+ cells. The larger cohort examined one V-J beta rearrangement, not whole repertoires.

Constant-region reverse primers amplified full-length variable regions, followed by semi-nested Nested Universal Primer A PCR. In TCRdb, the 5' RACE reads were re-called with MiXCR into one record per CDR3 protein. The sample records tens of thousands of distinct CDR3 sequences, roughly 28% being singletons. Cells sorted as Tregs were CD4+, CD25+ and CD127-/low. The receptor was isolated from a female donor with breast cancer. The J gene is TRBJ2-1, the V gene TRBV29-1; TRBD2 is a possible D gene (6 bases). The sample comprised tumor-infiltrating Tregs sorted from the breast tumor. CDR3 protein: CSVGRGEGLSYNEQFF. The CDR3 bases are TGCAGCGTTGGTCGTGGAGAGGGACTGTCCTACAATGAGCAGTTCTTC.